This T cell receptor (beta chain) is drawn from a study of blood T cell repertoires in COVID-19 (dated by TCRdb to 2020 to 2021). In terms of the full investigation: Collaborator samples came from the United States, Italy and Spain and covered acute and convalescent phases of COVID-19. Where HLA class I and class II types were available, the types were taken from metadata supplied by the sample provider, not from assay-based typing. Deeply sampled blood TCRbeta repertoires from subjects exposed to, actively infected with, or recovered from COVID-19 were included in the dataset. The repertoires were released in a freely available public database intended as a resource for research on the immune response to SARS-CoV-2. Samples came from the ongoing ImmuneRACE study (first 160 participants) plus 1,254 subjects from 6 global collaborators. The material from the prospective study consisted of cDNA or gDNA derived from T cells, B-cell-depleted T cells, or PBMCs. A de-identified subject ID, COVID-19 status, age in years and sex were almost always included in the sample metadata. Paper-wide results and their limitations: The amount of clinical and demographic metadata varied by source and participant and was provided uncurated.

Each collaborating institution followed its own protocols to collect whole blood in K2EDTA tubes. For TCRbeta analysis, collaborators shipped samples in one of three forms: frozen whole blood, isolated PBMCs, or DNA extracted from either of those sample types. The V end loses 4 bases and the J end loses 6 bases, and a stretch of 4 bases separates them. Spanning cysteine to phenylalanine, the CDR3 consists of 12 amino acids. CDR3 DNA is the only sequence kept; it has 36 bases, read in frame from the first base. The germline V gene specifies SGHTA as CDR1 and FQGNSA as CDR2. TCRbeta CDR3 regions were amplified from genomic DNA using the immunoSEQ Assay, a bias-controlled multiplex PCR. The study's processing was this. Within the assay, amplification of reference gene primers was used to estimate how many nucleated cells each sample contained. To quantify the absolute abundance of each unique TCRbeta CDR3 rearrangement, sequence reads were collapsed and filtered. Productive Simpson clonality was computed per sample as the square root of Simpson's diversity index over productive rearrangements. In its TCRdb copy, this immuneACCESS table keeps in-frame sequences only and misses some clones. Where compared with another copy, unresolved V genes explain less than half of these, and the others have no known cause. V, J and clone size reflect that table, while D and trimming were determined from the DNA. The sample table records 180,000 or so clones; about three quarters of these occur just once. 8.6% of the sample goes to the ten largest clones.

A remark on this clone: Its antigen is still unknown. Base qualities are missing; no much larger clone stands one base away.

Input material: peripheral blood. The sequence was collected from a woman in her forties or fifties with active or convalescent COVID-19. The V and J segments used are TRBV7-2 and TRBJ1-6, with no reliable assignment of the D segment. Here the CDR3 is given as CASSYINSPLHF. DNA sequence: TGTGCCAGCAGCTATATTAATTCACCCCTCCACTTT.